This T cell receptor beta chain was identified in a study of blood T cell repertoires in COVID-19. Sequenced by immunoSEQ multiplex PCR; TCRdb stores in-frame clones only, minus some. The sample has about 250,000 clones; 80% to 90% are singletons. V was cut by 4 bases and J by 0 bases, with 8 bases left in between. Germline assignment: CDR1 LGHDT and CDR2 YNNKEL (reference sequence). CDR3 size: 14 residues. The sequenced sample consisted of peripheral blood. The J gene is TRBJ2-3, the V gene TRBV3-1 (or the pseudogene TRBV3-2), with D possibly being TRBD2 (5 bases). This TCR derives from a man aged 25-45 years with acute or convalescent COVID-19. In DNA form, the CDR3 reads TGTGCCAGCAGCCTTTCGGGGAGCACAGATACGCAGTATTTT. Translated: CASSLSGSTDTQYF.